This T cell receptor (beta chain) was obtained from a study of CD8 T cells in Susac syndrome. Study at large: Blood was drawn from patients with Susac syndrome. At that point, they were therapy-naive, on corticosteroids, or on intravenous immunoglobulin alone.

Points on this clonotype: Its target is not known.

The authors reverse transcribed about 0.5 to 1 ug RNA with random hexamers. TCR beta CDR3 was amplified by immunoSEQ multiplex PCR. This amplification extended across 54 Vbeta and 13 Jbeta segments. TCRdb redid the calling of the immunoSEQ multiplex PCR reads with MiXCR, one entry per CDR3 protein. The sample lists about 140,000 distinct CDR3 sequences; just under 95% were seen once. General study findings and limits: An acknowledgment was made by the study that its TCR sequencing and HLA analysis involved relatively few individuals.

CDR1 is SQVTM and CDR2 is ANQGSEA in the germline V gene. Trimming cost V 7 bases and J 5 bases, with 14 bases left between them. The CDR3 is 12 amino acids. TCR beta from blood CD8+ and CD4+ T cells was sequenced. The chain links TRBV29-1 to TRBJ1-1; D unclear. Sequenced material: CD4+ T cells from PBMCs. The receptor was isolated from a human donor with Susac syndrome. The CDR3 protein is CSAGWGRTEAFF. In nucleotides, the CDR3 is TGCAGCGCCGGGTGGGGTAGGACTGAAGCTTTCTTT.